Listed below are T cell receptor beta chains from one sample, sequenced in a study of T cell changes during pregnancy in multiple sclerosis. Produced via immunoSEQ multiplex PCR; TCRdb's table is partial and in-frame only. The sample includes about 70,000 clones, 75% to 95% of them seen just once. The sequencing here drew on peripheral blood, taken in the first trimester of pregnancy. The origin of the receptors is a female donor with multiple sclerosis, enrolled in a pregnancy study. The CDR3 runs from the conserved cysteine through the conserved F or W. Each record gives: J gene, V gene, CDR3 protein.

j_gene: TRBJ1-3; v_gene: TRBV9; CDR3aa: CASSVETGGYPFSSGNTIYF
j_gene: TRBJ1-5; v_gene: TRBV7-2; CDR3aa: CASSLAVLQGSQPQHF
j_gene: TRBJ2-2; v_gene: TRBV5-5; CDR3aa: CASRLPGQGNTGELFF
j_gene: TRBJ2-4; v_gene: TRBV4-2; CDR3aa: CASSQSQPLTGGADSQIQYF
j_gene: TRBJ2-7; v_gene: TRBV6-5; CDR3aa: CASSYSRNPSYEQYF
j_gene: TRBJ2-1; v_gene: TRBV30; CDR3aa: CAWSNLAGGFMIF
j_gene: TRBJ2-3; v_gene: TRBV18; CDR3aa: CASSPKVLAGDTDTQYF
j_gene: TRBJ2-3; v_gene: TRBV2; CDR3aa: CASSVPASGAETTSTDTQYF
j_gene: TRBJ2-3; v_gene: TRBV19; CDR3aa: CASSISTGGTDTQYF
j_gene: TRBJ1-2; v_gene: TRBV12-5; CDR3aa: CASGLDGRGYTF
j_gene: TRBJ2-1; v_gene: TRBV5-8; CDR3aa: CASSGQYNEQFF
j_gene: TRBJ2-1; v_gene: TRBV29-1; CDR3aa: CSLGQGMNEQFF
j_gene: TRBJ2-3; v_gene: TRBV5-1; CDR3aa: CASKLAGYSDTQYF
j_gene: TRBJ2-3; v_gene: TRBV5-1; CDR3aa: CASSTDSQNTQYF
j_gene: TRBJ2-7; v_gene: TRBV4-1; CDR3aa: CASSQEGYRGNEQYF
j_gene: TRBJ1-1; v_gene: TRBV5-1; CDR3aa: CASTENTEAFF
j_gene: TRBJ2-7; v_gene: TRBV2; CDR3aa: CAINRDYEQYF
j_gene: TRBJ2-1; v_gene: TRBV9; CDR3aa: CASSVGGGAHEQFF
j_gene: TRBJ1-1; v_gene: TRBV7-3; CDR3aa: CASRQMVVYTEAFF
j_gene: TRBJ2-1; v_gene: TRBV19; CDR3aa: CASNAQLAPKGEQFF
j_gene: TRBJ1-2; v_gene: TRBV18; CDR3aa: CASSPTDGGLYGYTF
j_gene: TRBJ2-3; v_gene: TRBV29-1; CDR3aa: CSVDQGISTDTQYF
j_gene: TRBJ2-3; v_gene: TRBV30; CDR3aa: CAWSSLSGGRGDTQYF
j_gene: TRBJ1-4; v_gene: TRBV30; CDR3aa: CAWNRGWGEELFF
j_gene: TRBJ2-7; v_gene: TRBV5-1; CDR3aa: CASSLYSYYEQYF
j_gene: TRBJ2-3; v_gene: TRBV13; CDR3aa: CASSRRGSMGDTQYF
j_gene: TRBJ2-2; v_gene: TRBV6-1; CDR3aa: CASSDFLTGELFF
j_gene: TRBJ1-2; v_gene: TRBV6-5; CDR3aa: CASSSGKEFGYTF
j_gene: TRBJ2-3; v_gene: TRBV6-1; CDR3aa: CASSGERGDTQYF
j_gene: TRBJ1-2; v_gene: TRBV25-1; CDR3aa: CASSAGPGYTF
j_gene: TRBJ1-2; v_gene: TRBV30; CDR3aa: CAWTGISNYGYTF
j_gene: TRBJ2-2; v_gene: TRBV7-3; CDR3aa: CASSWGPNTGELFF
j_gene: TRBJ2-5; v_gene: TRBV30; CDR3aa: CAWTEAAQETQYF
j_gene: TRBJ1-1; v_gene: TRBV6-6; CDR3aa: CASGPGQGNTEAFF
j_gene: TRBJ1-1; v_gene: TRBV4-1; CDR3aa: CASSREGARMNTEAFF
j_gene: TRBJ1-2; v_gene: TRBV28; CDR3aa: CASSSQGLDYGYTF
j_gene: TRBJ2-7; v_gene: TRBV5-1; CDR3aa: CASSSSGGEGEQYF
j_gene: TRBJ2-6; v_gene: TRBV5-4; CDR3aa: CAGNRASGANVLTF
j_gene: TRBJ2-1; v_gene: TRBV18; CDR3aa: CASSGTSAGGSYNEQFF
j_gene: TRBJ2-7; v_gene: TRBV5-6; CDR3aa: CASSSPAYEQYF
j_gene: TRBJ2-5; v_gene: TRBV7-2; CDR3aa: CASSSGLAGGGETQYF
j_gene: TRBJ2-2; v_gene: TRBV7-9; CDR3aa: CASSLDRNTGELFF
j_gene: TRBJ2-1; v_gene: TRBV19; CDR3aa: CASGQTGANEQFF
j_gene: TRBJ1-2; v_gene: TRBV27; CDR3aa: CASSQRTGGFNYGYTF
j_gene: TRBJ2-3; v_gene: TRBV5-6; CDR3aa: CASSFSYRAGWATDTQYF
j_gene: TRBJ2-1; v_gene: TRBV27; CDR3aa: CASRASGSPYNEQFF
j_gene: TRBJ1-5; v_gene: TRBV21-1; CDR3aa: CASSPHGTGGVGQPQHF
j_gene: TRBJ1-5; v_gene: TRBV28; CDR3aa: CASRMSRDRGNQPQHF
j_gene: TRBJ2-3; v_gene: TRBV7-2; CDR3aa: CASSLVIDTQYF
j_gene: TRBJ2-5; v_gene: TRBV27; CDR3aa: CASRRRQETQYF
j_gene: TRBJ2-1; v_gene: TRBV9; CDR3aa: CASSVEPYGTSGIFYNEQFF
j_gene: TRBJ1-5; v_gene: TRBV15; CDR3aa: CATSRLTGGVNQPQHF
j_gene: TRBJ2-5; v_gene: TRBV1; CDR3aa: CTSSLLAVQETQYF
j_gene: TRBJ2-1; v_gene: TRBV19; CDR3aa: CASSIDAGLVDDEQFF